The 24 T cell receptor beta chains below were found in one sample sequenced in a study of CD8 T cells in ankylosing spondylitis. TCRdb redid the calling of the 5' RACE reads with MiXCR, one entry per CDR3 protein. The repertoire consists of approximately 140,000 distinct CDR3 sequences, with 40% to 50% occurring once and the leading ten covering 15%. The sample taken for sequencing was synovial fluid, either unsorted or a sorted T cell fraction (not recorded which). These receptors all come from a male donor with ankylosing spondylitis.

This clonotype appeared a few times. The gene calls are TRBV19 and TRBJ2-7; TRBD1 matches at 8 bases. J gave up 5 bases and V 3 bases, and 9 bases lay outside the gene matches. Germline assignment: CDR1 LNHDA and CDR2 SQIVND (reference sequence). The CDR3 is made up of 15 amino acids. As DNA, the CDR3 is TGTGCCAGTAGTATGGGCGTACAGGGGGTCGACGAGCAGTACTTC. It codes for CASSMGVQGVDEQYF. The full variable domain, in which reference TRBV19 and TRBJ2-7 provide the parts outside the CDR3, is DGGITQSPKYLFRKEGQNVTLSCEQNLNHDAMYWYRQDPGQGLRLIYYSQIVNDFQKGDIAEGYSVSREKKESFPLTVTSAQKNPTAFYLCASSMGVQGVDEQYFGPGTRLTVT.

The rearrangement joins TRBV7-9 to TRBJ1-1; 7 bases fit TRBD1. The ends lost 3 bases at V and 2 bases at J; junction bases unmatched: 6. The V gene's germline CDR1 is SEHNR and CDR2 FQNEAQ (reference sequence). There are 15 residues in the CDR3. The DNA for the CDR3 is TGTGCCAGCAGCTTCCCTGGGACAGCAAACACTGAAGCTTTCTTT. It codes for CASSFPGTANTEAFF.

DNA for the CDR3: TGTGCCAGCAGCCTCTCCCTTGCCGGCTCCTACAATGAGCAGTTCTTC. The encoded protein is CASSLSLAGSYNEQFF. The chain carries TRBV7-2 and TRBJ2-1; D is ambiguous. Per the germline V gene, CDR1 is SGHTA and CDR2 is FQGNSA. V was cut by 5 bases and J by 0 bases, with 14 bases left in between. There are 16 residues in the CDR3.

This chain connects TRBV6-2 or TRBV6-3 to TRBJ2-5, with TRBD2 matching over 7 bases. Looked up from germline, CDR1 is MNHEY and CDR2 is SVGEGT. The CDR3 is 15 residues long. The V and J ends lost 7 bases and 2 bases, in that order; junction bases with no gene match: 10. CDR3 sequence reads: CASNSGLETQETQYF. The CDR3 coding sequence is TGTGCCAGCAATTCCGGACTAGAGACTCAAGAGACCCAGTACTTC.

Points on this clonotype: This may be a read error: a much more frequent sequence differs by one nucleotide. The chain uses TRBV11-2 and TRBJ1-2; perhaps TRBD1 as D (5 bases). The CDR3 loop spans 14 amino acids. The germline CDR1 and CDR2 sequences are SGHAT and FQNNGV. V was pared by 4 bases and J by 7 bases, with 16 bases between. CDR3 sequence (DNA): TGTGCCAGCAGCTCTTTGGTCGGGGGAGTTGGCTACACCTTC. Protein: CASSSLVGGVGYTF.

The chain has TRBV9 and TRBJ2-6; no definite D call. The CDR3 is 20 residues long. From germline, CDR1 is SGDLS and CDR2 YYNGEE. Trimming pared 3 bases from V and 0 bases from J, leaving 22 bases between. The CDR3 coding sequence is TGTGCCAGCAGCGCGTCTCGGAGCAAAACAGCCATCTCTGGGGCCAACGTCCTGACTTTC. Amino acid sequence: CASSASRSKTAISGANVLTF.

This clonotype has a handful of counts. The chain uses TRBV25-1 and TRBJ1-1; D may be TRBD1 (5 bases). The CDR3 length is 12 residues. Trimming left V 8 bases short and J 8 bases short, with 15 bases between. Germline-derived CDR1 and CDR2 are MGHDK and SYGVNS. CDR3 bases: TGTGCCAGCGGCTGGGACGGGGGGGAAGCTTTCTTT. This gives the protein CASGWDGGEAFF. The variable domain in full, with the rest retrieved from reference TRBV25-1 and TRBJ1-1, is EADIYQTPRYLVIGTGKKITLECSQTMGHDKMYWYQQDPGMELHLIHYSYGVNSTEKGDLSSESTVSRIRTEHFPLTLESARPSHTSQYLCASGWDGGEAFFGQGTRLTVV.

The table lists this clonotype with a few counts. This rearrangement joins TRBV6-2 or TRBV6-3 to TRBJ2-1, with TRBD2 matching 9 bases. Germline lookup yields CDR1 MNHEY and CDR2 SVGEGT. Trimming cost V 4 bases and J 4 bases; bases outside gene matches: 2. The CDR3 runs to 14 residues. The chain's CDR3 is CASSLLAGYNEQFF. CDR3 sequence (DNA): TGTGCCAGCAGTTTGCTAGCGGGGTACAATGAGCAGTTCTTC.

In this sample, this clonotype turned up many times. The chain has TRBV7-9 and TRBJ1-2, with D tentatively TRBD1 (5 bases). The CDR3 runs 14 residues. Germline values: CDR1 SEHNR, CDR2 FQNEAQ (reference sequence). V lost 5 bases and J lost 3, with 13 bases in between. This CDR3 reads CASSQQGRDYGYTF. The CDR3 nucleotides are TGTGCCAGCAGCCAGCAGGGTCGCGACTATGGCTACACCTTC. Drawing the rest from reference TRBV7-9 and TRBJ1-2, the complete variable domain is DTGVSQNPRHKITKRGQNVTFRCDPISEHNRLYWYRQTLGQGPEFLTYFQNEAQLEKSRLLSDRFSAERPKGSFSTLEIQRTEQGDSAMYLCASSQQGRDYGYTFGSGTRLTVV.

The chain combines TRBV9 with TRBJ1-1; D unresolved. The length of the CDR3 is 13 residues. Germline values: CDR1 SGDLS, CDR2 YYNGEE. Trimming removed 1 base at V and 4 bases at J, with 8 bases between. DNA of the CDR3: TGTGCCAGCAGCGTACTGCCTTTCACTGAAGCTTTCTTT. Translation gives CASSVLPFTEAFF.

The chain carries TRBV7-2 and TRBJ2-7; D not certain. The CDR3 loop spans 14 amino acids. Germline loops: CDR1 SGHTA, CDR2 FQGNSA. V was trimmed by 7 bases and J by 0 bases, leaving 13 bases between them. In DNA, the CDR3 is TGTGCCAGCACCCACCCGCACCTCTCCTACGAGCAGTACTTC. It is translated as CASTHPHLSYEQYF.

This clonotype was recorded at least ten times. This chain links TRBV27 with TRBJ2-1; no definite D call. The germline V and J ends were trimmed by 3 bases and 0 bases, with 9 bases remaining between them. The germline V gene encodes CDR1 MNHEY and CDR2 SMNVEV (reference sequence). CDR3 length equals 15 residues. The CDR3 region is CASSFWSSSYNEQFF. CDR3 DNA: TGTGCCAGCAGTTTCTGGAGCAGCTCCTACAATGAGCAGTTCTTC.

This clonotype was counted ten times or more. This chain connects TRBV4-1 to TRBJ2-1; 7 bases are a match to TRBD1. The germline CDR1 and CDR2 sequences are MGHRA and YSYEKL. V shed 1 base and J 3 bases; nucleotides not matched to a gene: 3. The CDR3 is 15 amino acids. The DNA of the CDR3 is TGCGCCAGCAGCCAAGGGGCAGGGGGCTACAATGAGCAGTTCTTC. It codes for CASSQGAGGYNEQFF.

The CDR3, as DNA: TGCAGTGCTAGAGATCCAGATTCTATGATGGAGCAGTACTTC. Protein product: CSARDPDSMMEQYF. The chain carries TRBV20-1 and TRBJ2-7, with no clear D. CDR1 DFQATT and CDR2 SNEGSKA come from the germline V gene (reference sequence). The V end was cut by 0 bases, the J end by 7 bases, with 16 bases between. The CDR3 is 14 amino acids.

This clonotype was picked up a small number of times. The CDR3 coding sequence is TGTGCCAGCAGTTTTTTCTGGGGAGGCAATCAGCCCCAGCATTTT. It is translated as CASSFFWGGNQPQHF. The J gene is TRBJ1-5, the V gene TRBV12-3 or TRBV12-4; no firm D call. The ends were cut back, 3 bases at V and 2 bases at J, with 11 bases in the middle. This CDR3 is built from 15 residues.

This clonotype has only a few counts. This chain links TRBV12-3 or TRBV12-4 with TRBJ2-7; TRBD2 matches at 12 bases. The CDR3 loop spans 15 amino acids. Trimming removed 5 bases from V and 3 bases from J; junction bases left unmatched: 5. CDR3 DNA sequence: TGTGCCAGCAGTCCCGGACTAGCGGGGAACTACGAGCAGTACTTC. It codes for CASSPGLAGNYEQYF.

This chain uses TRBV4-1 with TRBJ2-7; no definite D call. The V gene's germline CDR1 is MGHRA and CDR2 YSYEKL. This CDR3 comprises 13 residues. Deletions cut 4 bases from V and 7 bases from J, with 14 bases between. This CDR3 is CASSRPGSREQYF. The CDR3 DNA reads TGCGCCAGCAGCCGGCCAGGTTCAAGGGAGCAGTACTTC.

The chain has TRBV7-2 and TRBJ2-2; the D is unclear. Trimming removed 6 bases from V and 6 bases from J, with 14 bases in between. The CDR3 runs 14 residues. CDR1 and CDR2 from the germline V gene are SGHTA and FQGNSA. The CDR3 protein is CASSPELPPGELFF. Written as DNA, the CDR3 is TGTGCCAGCAGTCCAGAGCTACCCCCCGGGGAGCTGTTTTTT.

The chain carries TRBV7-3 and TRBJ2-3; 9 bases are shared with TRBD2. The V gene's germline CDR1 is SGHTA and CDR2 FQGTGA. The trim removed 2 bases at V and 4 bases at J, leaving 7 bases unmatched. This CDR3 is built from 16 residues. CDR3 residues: CASSLGVSGSADTQYF. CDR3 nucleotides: TGTGCCAGCAGCTTAGGGGTTAGCGGGAGCGCAGATACGCAGTATTTT. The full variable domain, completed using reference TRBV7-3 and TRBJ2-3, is GAGVSQTPSNKVTEKGKYVELRCDPISGHTALYWYRQSLGQGPEFLIYFQGTGAADDSGLPNDRFFAVRPEGSVSTLKIQRTERGDSAVYLCASSLGVSGSADTQYFGPGTRLTVL.

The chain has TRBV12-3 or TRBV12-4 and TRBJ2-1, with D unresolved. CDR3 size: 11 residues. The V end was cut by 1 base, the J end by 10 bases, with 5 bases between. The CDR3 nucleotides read TGTGCCAGCAGTTTAGGAGCGGAGCAGTTCTTC. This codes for CASSLGAEQFF.

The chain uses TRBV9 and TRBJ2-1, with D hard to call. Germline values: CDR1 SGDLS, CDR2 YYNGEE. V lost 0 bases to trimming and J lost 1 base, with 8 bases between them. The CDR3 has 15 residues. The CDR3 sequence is CASSVGGLSYNEQFF. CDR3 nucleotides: TGTGCCAGCAGCGTAGGGGGTCTTTCCTACAATGAGCAGTTCTTC.

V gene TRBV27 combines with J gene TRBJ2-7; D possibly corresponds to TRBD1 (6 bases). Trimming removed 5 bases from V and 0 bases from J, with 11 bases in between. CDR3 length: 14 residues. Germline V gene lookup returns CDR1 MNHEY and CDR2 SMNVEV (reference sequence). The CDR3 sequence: CASSLQGLSYEQYF. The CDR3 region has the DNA TGTGCCAGCAGTCTACAGGGTCTCTCCTACGAGCAGTACTTC.

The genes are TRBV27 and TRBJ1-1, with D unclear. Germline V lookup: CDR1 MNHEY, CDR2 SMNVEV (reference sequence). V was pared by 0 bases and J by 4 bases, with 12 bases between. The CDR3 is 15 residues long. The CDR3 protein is CASSLSGRVGTEAFF. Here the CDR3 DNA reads TGTGCCAGCAGTTTATCGGGAAGGGTGGGCACTGAAGCTTTCTTT.

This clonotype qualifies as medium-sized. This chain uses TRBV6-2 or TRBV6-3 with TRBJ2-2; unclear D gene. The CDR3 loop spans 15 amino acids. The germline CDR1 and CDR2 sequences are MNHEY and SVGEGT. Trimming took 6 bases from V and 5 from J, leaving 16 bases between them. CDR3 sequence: CASSRPGEETGELFF. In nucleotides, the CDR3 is TGTGCCAGCAGCCGCCCGGGCGAGGAGACCGGGGAGCTGTTTTTT.